These 16 T cell receptor beta chains came from one sample sequenced in a study of immune evolution from preneoplasia to lung adenocarcinoma. Using immunoSEQ multiplex PCR, the repertoire was profiled, and TCRdb retains in-frame clones only, with some absent. The sample carries 2,500 to 3,000 clones, 87% recorded once. The sample consisted of FFPE adjacent normal lung tissue. Source of these receptors: a person aged 65 to 79 with lung adenocarcinoma.

For the CDR3, the DNA is TGTGCCACCAGCATAACAGGGGGGGAAAAACTGTTTTTT. This codes for CATSITGGEKLFF. This chain uses TRBV15 with TRBJ1-4, with TRBD1 identical over 8 bases. The CDR3 consists of 13 residues. Per the germline V gene, CDR1 is LNHNV and CDR2 is YYDKDF (reference sequence). V dropped 4 bases and J dropped 8; count of bases not matched to a gene: 3.

For the CDR3, the DNA is TGCGCCAGCAGCCAAGTCCCGGGACAGGGCCCTCGGGAAAAACTGTTTTTT. It translates to CASSQVPGQGPREKLFF. The V gene is TRBV4-1, the J gene TRBJ1-4; 9 bases are shared with TRBD1. Germline lookup yields CDR1 MGHRA and CDR2 YSYEKL. This CDR3 is 17 amino acids long. V lost 1 base and J lost 8; bases outside the gene matches: 11.

CDR3 bases: TGTGCCTGGAGTGTCTTCGCGAGGGAGGATGGCTACACCTTC. Amino acid sequence: CAWSVFAREDGYTF. The chain has TRBV30 and TRBJ1-2, with D hard to call. The germline V and J ends were trimmed by 0 bases and 6 bases, with 14 bases remaining between them. Germline CDR1 and CDR2: GTSNPN and SVGIG (reference sequence). The length of the CDR3 is 14 residues.

The chain recombines TRBV29-1 with TRBJ2-5; a possible D gene is TRBD1 (6 bases). The germline V gene has CDR1 SQVTM and CDR2 ANQGSEA. There are 13 residues in the CDR3. V lost 7 bases, J lost 7 bases, and 19 bases lay in between. The CDR3 loop is CSARYPGAATQYF. For the CDR3, the DNA is TGCAGCGCCCGATATCCAGGGGCGGCGACCCAGTACTTC.

A single count supports this clone. This chain connects TRBV29-1 to TRBJ2-3, with D tentatively TRBD1 (5 bases). The V end was cut by 4 bases, the J end by 3 bases, with 11 bases between. The germline V gene has CDR1 SQVTM and CDR2 ANQGSEA. The CDR3 loop spans 13 amino acids. The CDR3 coding sequence is TGCAGCGTTGCCCGCCAGGGAACAGATACGCAGTATTTT. This encodes CSVARQGTDTQYF.

V usage is TRBV7-9 and J usage is TRBJ2-1; 12 positions match TRBD2. Germline V CDR1 and CDR2: SEHNR, FQNEAQ (reference sequence). The CDR3 totals 15 residues. The V gene end was trimmed by 1 base and the J gene end by 5 bases; junction bases not matched to a gene: 0. CDR3 coding DNA: TGTGCCAGCAGCTTAGGGACTAGCGGGAACAATGAGCAGTTCTTC. It specifies CASSLGTSGNNEQFF.

The chain joins TRBV28 to TRBJ2-7; D may be TRBD2 (5 bases). Per germline, CDR1 MDHEN and CDR2 SYDVKM. Trimming pared 5 bases from V and 3 bases from J, leaving 29 bases between. This CDR3 has 19 amino acids. The CDR3: CASSTMSARTGPHYYEQYF. In nucleotides, the CDR3 is TGTGCCAGCAGTACTATGTCAGCGCGGACTGGCCCCCATTACTACGAGCAGTACTTC.

The chain recombines TRBV18 with TRBJ1-1, with D perhaps matching TRBD1 (6 bases). Germline V CDR1 and CDR2: KGHSH, LQKENI. Between the trimmed V and J ends, which lost 4 bases and 1 base, there was a span of 13 bases. The CDR3 is 15 residues long. CDR3 loop: CASSQFPGQNTEAFF. CDR3 in DNA: TGTGCCAGCTCACAGTTTCCGGGACAGAACACTGAAGCTTTCTTT.

This clone was picked up one time. The chain employs TRBV5-6 and TRBJ1-1; a weak D match, TRBD1 (6 bases). Germline assignment: CDR1 SGHDT and CDR2 YYEEEE. V lost 4 bases, J lost 1 base, and 14 bases lay in between. The CDR3 is 15 amino acids. The CDR3 DNA follows: TGTGCCAGCAGCAGGTTGGACAGCCCGAACACTGAAGCTTTCTTT. Encoded protein: CASSRLDSPNTEAFF.

The gene calls are TRBV5-5 and TRBJ2-2, with unresolved D. V was shortened by 4 bases and J by 2 bases, with 9 bases between the two germline ends. Per germline, CDR1 SGHKS and CDR2 YYEKEE (reference sequence). The CDR3 totals 14 residues. The CDR3 is CASSLMLNTGELFF. The CDR3 DNA sequence: TGTGCCAGCAGCCTGATGCTAAACACCGGGGAGCTGTTTTTT. The full variable domain, its missing parts supplied by reference TRBV5-5 and TRBJ2-2, is DAGVTQSPTHLIKTRGQQVTLRCSPISGHKSVSWYQQVLGQGPQFIFQYYEKEERGRGNFPDRFSARQFPNYSSELNVNALLLGDSALYLCASSLMLNTGELFFGEGSRLTVL.

A single count supports this clone. The chain has TRBV2 and TRBJ1-1, with D unclear. The CDR3 consists of 14 residues. Germline values: CDR1 SNHLY, CDR2 FYNNEI. V lost 0 bases to trimming and J lost 1 base, with 6 bases between them. CDR3 region: CASSEAWGNTEAFF. The CDR3 region has the DNA TGTGCCAGCAGTGAAGCGTGGGGGAACACTGAAGCTTTCTTT. The whole variable domain, filled in from reference TRBV2 and TRBJ1-1, reads EPEVTQTPSHQVTQMGQEVILRCVPISNHLYFYWYRQILGQKVEFLVSFYNNEISEKSEIFDDQFSVERPDGSNFTLKIRSTKLEDSAMYFCASSEAWGNTEAFFGQGTRLTVV.

This sequence joins TRBV28 and TRBJ2-5, with D possibly TRBD2 on 5 matching bases. Trimming took 7 bases from V and 6 from J, leaving 12 bases between them. The CDR3 runs to 12 residues. In germline, CDR1 is MDHEN, CDR2 SYDVKM. Written as DNA, the CDR3 is TGTGCCAGCACCCCTGAGGGTCAGACCCAGTACTTC. Amino acid sequence: CASTPEGQTQYF.

CDR3 residues: CATSRDLGQGGETQYF. DNA for the CDR3: TGTGCCACCAGCAGAGATCTTGGACAGGGGGGGGAGACCCAGTACTTC. This sequence joins TRBV15 and TRBJ2-5; 10 bases map to TRBD1. The CDR3 runs 16 residues. CDR1 is LNHNV, CDR2 YYDKDF, per germline (reference sequence). J gave up 5 bases and V 0 bases, and 6 bases lay outside the gene matches.

The J gene is TRBJ2-7, the V gene TRBV27, with a tentative D call TRBD1 (6 bases). V was pared by 6 bases and J by 2 bases, with 14 bases between. This CDR3 is 14 amino acids long. Germline V gene sequence: CDR1 MNHEY, CDR2 SMNVEV (reference sequence). CDR3 nucleotide sequence: TGTGCCAGCAGGACCCTCGGACAGACCTACGAGCAGTACTTC. This codes for CASRTLGQTYEQYF.

The gene calls are TRBV9 and TRBJ1-2, with a tentative D call TRBD1 (6 bases). The CDR3 sequence is 16 residues long. The germline V gene encodes CDR1 SGDLS and CDR2 YYNGEE. Trimming shortened V by 2 bases and J by 4 bases, and 18 bases separated the two germline ends. The CDR3 region is CASSVDSGGQIYGYTF. CDR3 nucleotides: TGTGCCAGCAGCGTTGATAGTGGCGGACAGATCTATGGCTACACCTTC.

The V call is TRBV15, the J call TRBJ2-5, with D hard to call. The CDR3 runs to 13 residues. Trimming took 5 bases from V and 3 from J, leaving 10 bases between them. Germline-derived CDR1 and CDR2 are LNHNV and YYDKDF (reference sequence). The CDR3 sequence: CATSGTWKETQYF. CDR3 DNA sequence: TGTGCCACCAGCGGCACATGGAAAGAGACCCAGTACTTC.